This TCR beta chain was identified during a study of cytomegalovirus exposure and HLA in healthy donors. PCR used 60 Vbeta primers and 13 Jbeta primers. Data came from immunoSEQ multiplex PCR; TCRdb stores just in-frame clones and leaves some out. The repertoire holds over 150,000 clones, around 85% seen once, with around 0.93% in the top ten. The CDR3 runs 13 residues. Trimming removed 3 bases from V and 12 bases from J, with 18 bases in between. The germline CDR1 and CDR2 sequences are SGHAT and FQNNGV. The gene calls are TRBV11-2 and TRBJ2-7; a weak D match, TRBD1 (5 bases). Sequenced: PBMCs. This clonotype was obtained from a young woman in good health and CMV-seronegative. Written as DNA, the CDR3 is TGTGCCAGCAGCTTTGGGGCCCCACAGAGCATGTACTTC. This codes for CASSFGAPQSMYF. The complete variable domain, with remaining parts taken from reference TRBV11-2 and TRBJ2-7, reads EAGVAQSPRYKIIEKRQSVAFWCNPISGHATLYWYQQILGQGPKLLIQFQNNGVVDDSQLPKDRFSAERLKGVDSTLKIQPAKLEDSAVYLCASSFGAPQSMYFGPGTRLTVT.